This TCR beta chain appears in the sequencing data of a study of cytomegalovirus exposure and HLA in healthy donors. Comments on this clone: No antigen is known for it.

It was with 60 Vbeta and 13 Jbeta primers that the PCR ran. Profiling relied on immunoSEQ multiplex PCR, and the TCRdb table lists in-frame clones only, not all of them. This table has about 96,000 clones, around 79% appearing once. This CDR3 region has 16 residues. CDR1 and CDR2 from the germline V gene are MNHEY and SVGAGI. Trimming took 0 bases from V and 2 from J, leaving 14 bases between them. Study-wide results and caveats: High specificity and sensitivity for cytomegalovirus status were reported for the classifier. The study put 150 to 200 TCR beta chains on its list as cytomegalovirus-associated. TCR beta chains associated with HLA were, in a later analysis, more clonally expanded than equally common others.

This TCR was sampled from a female donor in good health and CMV-seropositive. The sample was PBMCs. The chain is built from TRBV6-5 and TRBJ2-7, with D tentatively TRBD1 (6 bases). The CDR3 here is CASSYSLGQGTYEQYF. In nucleotides, the CDR3 is TGTGCCAGCAGTTACTCTTTAGGCCAGGGGACCTACGAGCAGTACTTC.